These T cell receptor beta chains were read from a single sample in a study of T cell responses to AZD1222 COVID-19 vaccine. Repertoires were generated with immunoSEQ multiplex PCR, while TCRdb's copy carries only in-frame clones and drops some. The data show 130,000 or so clones, 94% seen once. The material was peripheral blood, obtained on day 0 of AZD1222 vaccination. The receptors were gathered from an adult in good health. CDR3s leave out the opening cysteine and the closing phenylalanine or tryptophan.

cdr3_aa j_call v_call
ASSEGEGSGGQPQH TRBJ1-5 TRBV6-1
ASSPSGRSSPLH TRBJ1-6 TRBV28
ASSQVVALSYNEQF TRBJ2-1 TRBV4-2
ARSLIRDRAQGFSYEQY TRBJ2-7 TRBV5-3
ASSPRPDRDEKLF TRBJ1-4 TRBV4-1
ASSYSIGTGGYQPQH TRBJ1-5 TRBV6-2/TRBV6-3
ASSEGGGYNSPLH TRBJ1-6 TRBV2
ASSYSRSGSGNTIY TRBJ1-3 TRBV6-5
AWRAAYSGANVLT TRBJ2-6 TRBV30
ASSTGGGYGYT TRBJ1-2 TRBV28
ASSDLGAGGYT TRBJ1-2 TRBV27
ASSLGVTEAF TRBJ1-1 TRBV7-2
ASSDVSRGGYGYT TRBJ1-2 TRBV10-2
ATLAGGYNEQF TRBJ2-1 TRBV6-5
ASSVEGGTYTLTDTQY TRBJ2-3 TRBV9
ASSPGWELNTGELF TRBJ2-2 TRBV5-1
ASSPQPADSYEQY TRBJ2-7 TRBV18
ASSFEKGQPQH TRBJ1-5 TRBV27
ASSPPVRGETQY TRBJ2-5 TRBV18
ASSSTGANGYT TRBJ1-2 TRBV7-9
AWSVIDRNSPLH TRBJ1-6 TRBV30
ATSDVNTEAF TRBJ1-1 TRBV24-1
ASSPAFLTGDSYEQY TRBJ2-7 TRBV4-1
ASSYSFGRNTIY TRBJ1-3 TRBV6-5
ATSDLNGISYEQY TRBJ2-7 TRBV24-1
ASSLDYAEAF TRBJ1-1 TRBV11-2
ASSRLGQAF TRBJ1-1 TRBV6-5
ASSLGTGVSPLH TRBJ1-6 TRBV27